This TCR beta chain was captured in a study of cytomegalovirus exposure and HLA in healthy donors. As for the study in general: A preliminary data release comprised tens of millions of unique TCRs obtained from HLA-typed donors. Regarding the study as a whole: There were approximately 150 TCR beta chains listed as cytomegalovirus-associated. Sequencing likely produced, as an artifact, a cluster of highly shared sequence variants.

Donors in the study were healthy people who gave bone marrow. With regard to this clone: Its target is unknown. The junction does not match germline at one end; this may be a read error.

PCR amplification relied on 60 Vbeta primers (plus 13 Jbeta primers). TCRdb's table, derived via immunoSEQ multiplex PCR, lists solely in-frame clones and lacks some. The sample lists 100,000 to 150,000 clones; under 85% were seen once. The clonotype was recovered from a woman in her thirties or forties in good health and CMV-seropositive. Material for sequencing was PBMCs.

The CDR3 is CSAELNRAAGEQYF. Here the CDR3 DNA reads TGCAGCGCTGAACTTAACCGGGCGGCGGGAGAGCAGTACTTC. V gene TRBV29-1 combines with J gene TRBJ2-7; maybe TRBD2 (6 bases). The CDR3 consists of 14 residues. CDR1 is SQVTM and CDR2 is ANQGSEA in the germline V gene.